This TCR beta chain is drawn from a study of blood T cell repertoires in COVID-19. Sequencing was performed with immunoSEQ multiplex PCR; in TCRdb, only in-frame clones are kept and a portion is missing. The sample holds roughly 230,000 clones; 65% to 85% are singletons and the top ten take 3.4%. This clone was detected a few times. With 3 bases removed from V and 1 base from J, the gap between germline ends came to 15 bases. The CDR3 has 17 amino acids. In germline, CDR1 is LGHNA, CDR2 YNFKEQ. The receptor comes from a man between 50 and 59 years old who had recovered from COVID-19. Source material: PBMCs or T cells enriched from blood (not recorded which). This rearrangement joins TRBV4-2 to TRBJ2-2; no definite D call. This CDR3 reads CASSHSAPRQNTGELFF. The CDR3 nucleotides read TGTGCCAGCAGCCATTCGGCGCCAAGACAGAACACCGGGGAGCTGTTTTTT.